The sequence of this T cell receptor (beta chain) was determined in a study of beta chain features in type 1 diabetes (dated by TCRdb to 2017 to 2018). About the study as a whole: No differences in mean age, gender distribution, total cell number or subset yield were found between patients and healthy donors. A total of around 100 million sorted cells were examined across all samples, and RNA yield correlated strongly with the number of cells per subset. The study compared the TCRB repertoires of sorted circulating CD4+ T cell subsets in recently diagnosed type 1 diabetes patients with those in matched healthy donors. Regulatory and stem cell-like memory subsets were obtained from only 8 patients and roughly eight healthy donors, while naive and central memory subsets were obtained from all 28 donors.

CDR1 is given as MGHDK and CDR2 as SYGVNS, both from the germline V gene. The junction carries 9 bases between V and J, which are trimmed by 5 bases and 1 base respectively. The CDR3 has 13 amino acids, counting the end cysteine and phenylalanine. This entry keeps only the CDR3 DNA: 39 bases, framed from base 1. This clone came up a few times. Its target antigen remains unknown. Base qualities were left out, and no much larger clone turns up one base away. All of the isolated RNA was reverse transcribed with the High Capacity cDNA Reverse Transcription Kit, so expressed TCRB transcripts were sequenced. Deep immunoSEQ sequencing was applied to naive, central memory and regulatory T cell samples, giving an average of about 3.57 million total reads per sample. After sorted cells were lysed in RLT buffer, RNA was extracted with DNase-treated RNeasy Micro or Mini kits, with the choice depending on cell number. To prevent cross-contamination, every cell subset was processed on its own, while patient and healthy donor samples were processed together. TCRB sequences were amplified from cDNA with the immunoSEQ multiplex PCR, producing 87-bp fragments spanning the CDR3 region. Amplicons were sequenced on the Illumina HiSeq platform. From the authors' description of their analysis: Synthetic template baselines were used to correct PCR bias computationally, reads within Hamming distance 2 were collapsed together, and singletons that could not be merged were discarded. By aligning reads against IMGT, V, D and J genes, CDR3 length, and insertions or deletions at six rearrangement sites were assigned. Clonotype counts were normalized to sorted cell number within each subset before computing true diversity and Gini coefficients with the tcR R package. The overlap coefficient, calculated on TCRB nucleotide sequences, was used to measure repertoire sharing. Out-of-frame TCRB sequences from naive cells were analyzed to stand in for the pre-selection repertoire. The source is immuneACCESS, and TCRdb retained only in-frame sequences with V and J called. Part of the clones is not carried over; for the studies checked, unresolved V genes explain less than half of this, and the remainder is unexplained. The DNA gave D and trimming, while V, J and clone size come from that table. The sample contains hundreds of thousands of clones, roughly an eighth of them found a single time. The ten biggest clones cover around 0.0099% of the sample.

From each donor, a single peripheral blood sample of 100 to 150 mL on average was drawn into heparinised tubes. Using a panel that included CD45RO, CCR7, CD25, CD127, CD95 and CD27, naive, central memory, regulatory and stem cell-like memory CD4+ T cells were sorted on a BD FACSAria II. Purity was above 98% for every sorted population. PBMCs were separated immediately by Lymphoprep density gradient centrifugation and were stained directly, without being cultured. Samples were stained and sorted in pairs, with one healthy donor and one patient per experiment, so that batch effects were minimized. Broader findings and caveats from the paper: Because small numbers of individuals were included in the HLA sub-analyses, any influence of HLA type on TCRB rearrangement was left unresolved. Naive, central memory and regulatory TCRB repertoires appeared more similar among patients than among healthy donors. A moderate but significant shortening of TCRB CDR3 length was observed in type 1 diabetes patients in all four CD4+ subsets. At VDJ recombination sites, patients with type 1 diabetes made fewer insertions and deleted more nucleotides, a pattern implying thymic rearrangement abnormalities. Shorter templates might have been favored by PCR, but patient and control samples were amplified and corrected together, so both groups would have been affected equally by any skew. Because cDNA was sequenced instead of genomic DNA, activated cells with high expression could be over-represented, although the groups did not differ in activation or CD3 levels.

The sequence was collected from a woman aged 18-35 years with type 1 diabetes. Sequencing was performed on naive CD4+ T cells from blood. Read against the paper, the sample's cell subset or site label means: true naive CD4+ T cells. The rearrangement combines TRBV25-1 with TRBJ2-7; possibly the D gene is TRBD1, per 5 matching bases. CDR3 protein: CASSPRTSYEQYF. The DNA is TGTGCCAGCAGTCCCCGGACATCCTACGAGCAGTACTTC.